The 25 T cell receptor beta chains below all came from one sample that was sequenced in a study of Tregs in tolerant kidney transplant recipients. Using immunoSEQ multiplex PCR, the repertoire was profiled, and TCRdb retains in-frame clones only, with some absent. Altogether 200,000 to 300,000 clones are present, about 80% being singletons, with the ten largest covering less than 0.75%. Sample: CD4+ T cells from blood. The receptor source for this set is a human donor in good health.

V gene TRBV2 combines with J gene TRBJ2-1, with D possibly called TRBD1 or TRBD2 (6 bases each). The CDR3 has 15 residues. The germline V gene has CDR1 SNHLY and CDR2 FYNNEI. V was cut by 2 bases and J by 4 bases, with 12 bases left in between. The CDR3 is CASSEIGGGYNEQFF. In DNA form, the CDR3 reads TGTGCCAGCAGTGAAATAGGAGGGGGTTACAATGAGCAGTTCTTC.

This chain uses TRBV5-6 with TRBJ2-3, with TRBD2 as a possible D gene (5 bases). Germline V lookup: CDR1 SGHDT, CDR2 YYEEEE. There are 15 residues in the CDR3. V was trimmed by 4 bases and J by 5 bases, leaving 17 bases between them. CDR3 region: CASSIVSGLGDTQYF. The CDR3 bases are TGTGCCAGCAGCATTGTGTCGGGGTTGGGAGATACGCAGTATTTT.

This clone was found once. The chain recombines TRBV7-6 with TRBJ1-3; D remains unclear. V was cut by 3 bases and J by 2 bases, with 8 bases left in between. Germline V gene lookup returns CDR1 SGHVS and CDR2 FNYEAQ. This CDR3 is built from 14 residues. The CDR3 sequence: CASSLTRTGNTIYF. The CDR3 coding sequence is TGTGCCAGCAGCTTGACGAGGACTGGAAACACCATATATTTT.

This clone has only one observation. The chain recombines TRBV4-1 with TRBJ1-1; 10 bases line up with TRBD1. Per the germline V gene, CDR1 is MGHRA and CDR2 is YSYEKL. This CDR3 region has 14 residues. J gave up 5 bases and V 3 bases, and 3 bases lay outside the gene matches. Written as DNA, the CDR3 is TGCGCCAGCAGCCACCTGGGACAGGGGACTGAAGCTTTCTTT. The encoded protein is CASSHLGQGTEAFF.

This rearrangement joins TRBV6-5 to TRBJ2-7; 7 nucleotides line up with TRBD1. CDR1 is MNHEY and CDR2 is SVGAGI in the germline V gene. V lost 0 bases to trimming and J lost 0 bases; unmatched junction nucleotides: 5. This CDR3 has 16 residues. The CDR3 coding sequence is TGTGCCAGCAGTTACTCTGGGACAGTGAGCTCCTACGAGCAGTACTTC. It encodes CASSYSGTVSSYEQYF.

In its sample, this clone was seen once. V usage is TRBV4-1 and J usage is TRBJ2-3; TRBD1 matches 10 bases. Germline CDR1 is MGHRA and CDR2 is YSYEKL. The CDR3 is 16 amino acids. J was trimmed by 5 bases and V by 2 bases; bases with no gene match: 7. CDR3 residues: CASSQTPGQGKDTQYF. CDR3 in DNA: TGCGCCAGCAGCCAAACACCGGGACAGGGGAAAGATACGCAGTATTTT.

CDR3 amino acids: CASSQDGGGYSGANVLTF. The CDR3 DNA reads TGCGCCAGCAGCCAAGATGGCGGGGGATACTCTGGGGCCAACGTCCTGACTTTC. This chain connects TRBV4-1 to TRBJ2-6; 7 bases line up with TRBD2. CDR3 length: 18 amino acids. V was pared by 0 bases and J by 0 bases, with 5 bases of the junction left unmatched. CDR1 is MGHRA and CDR2 is YSYEKL in the germline V gene.

The rearrangement joins TRBV18 to TRBJ2-7; 7 bases agree with TRBD1. V lost 1 base, J lost 1 base, and 4 bases stayed unmatched. CDR1 is KGHSH and CDR2 is LQKENI in the germline V gene. The CDR3 has 15 amino acids. The CDR3, as DNA: TGTGCCAGCTCACCACGAGGACAGGCGTCCTACGAGCAGTACTTC. Residues: CASSPRGQASYEQYF.

This chain joins TRBV11-2 and TRBJ1-1; TRBD1 aligns across 7 bases. The CDR3 contains 16 residues. With V trimmed by 4 bases and J by 1 base, 9 bases remained unmatched. Germline V gene sequence: CDR1 SGHAT, CDR2 FQNNGV. Written as DNA, the CDR3 is TGTGCCAGCAGCTCCCTCGAAAAGGGGGCGAACACTGAAGCTTTCTTT. Residues: CASSSLEKGANTEAFF. The full variable domain, rest sourced from reference TRBV11-2 and TRBJ1-1, is EAGVAQSPRYKIIEKRQSVAFWCNPISGHATLYWYQQILGQGPKLLIQFQNNGVVDDSQLPKDRFSAERLKGVDSTLKIQPAKLEDSAVYLCASSSLEKGANTEAFFGQGTRLTVV.

This chain connects TRBV11-2 to TRBJ2-7; 10 bases align to TRBD2. This CDR3 has 15 residues. After removal of 1 base from V and 3 bases from J, the junction contained 3 bases not matched to a gene. The germline CDR1 and CDR2 sequences are SGHAT and FQNNGV. The CDR3, as DNA: TGTGCCAGCAGCTTAGGTCCTAGCGGGGGCTACGAGCAGTACTTC. This codes for CASSLGPSGGYEQYF.

The V and J genes are TRBV5-1 and TRBJ2-1, with 8 bases lining up with TRBD2. V lost 4 bases to trimming and J lost 4 bases; unmatched junction nucleotides: 4. The CDR3 is 14 residues long. Per the germline V gene, CDR1 is SGHRS and CDR2 is YFSETQ. CDR3 protein: CASSELAGYNEQFF. CDR3 sequence (DNA): TGCGCCAGCAGCGAGTTAGCGGGGTACAATGAGCAGTTCTTC.

This rearrangement joins TRBV30 to TRBJ2-5, with 10 bases matching TRBD2. The V gene end was trimmed by 3 bases and the J gene end by 5 bases; junction bases not matched to a gene: 15. The CDR3 has 17 residues. The germline gives CDR1 GTSNPN, CDR2 SVGIG (reference sequence). The CDR3 region is CAWRLGLAGAVRETQYF. In DNA, the CDR3 is TGTGCCTGGAGGCTGGGGCTAGCGGGAGCGGTTCGGGAGACCCAGTACTTC. The whole variable domain, filled in from reference TRBV30 and TRBJ2-5, reads SQTIHQWPATLVQPVGSPLSLECTVEGTSNPNLYWYRQAAGRGLQLLFYSVGIGQISSEVPQNLSASRPQDRQFILSSKKLLLSDSGFYLCAWRLGLAGAVRETQYFGPGTRLLVL.

This clone has only one observation. V usage is TRBV4-2 and J usage is TRBJ1-6; D might be TRBD1 (6 bases). CDR1 is LGHNA and CDR2 is YNFKEQ in the germline V gene. CDR3 length: 17 amino acids. V lost 3 bases and J 5 bases, leaving 17 bases between the germline ends. The DNA of the CDR3 is TGTGCCAGCAGCCATCTACAGGGAAAGAAAAATAATTCACCCCTCCACTTT. This encodes CASSHLQGKKNNSPLHF.

This chain uses TRBV18 with TRBJ2-3; a possible D gene is TRBD2 (6 bases). In germline, CDR1 is KGHSH, CDR2 LQKENI. This CDR3 is built from 14 residues. The germline V and J ends were trimmed by 4 bases and 4 bases, with 12 bases remaining between them. The CDR3 DNA sequence: TGTGCCAGCTCACGCGCCGGGAGAGCAGATACGCAGTATTTT. Protein sequence: CASSRAGRADTQYF.

J is TRBJ2-1 and V is TRBV12-5, with 10 nucleotides matching TRBD1. The CDR3 runs 14 residues. V was pared by 6 bases and J by 6 bases, with 5 bases of the junction left unmatched. The germline gives CDR1 LGHNT, CDR2 FRNRAP. CDR3 sequence (DNA): TGTGCTAGTGGCCTGGGACAGGGGTCCAATGAGCAGTTCTTC. It codes for CASGLGQGSNEQFF.

The chain is built from TRBV15 and TRBJ2-4, with D unclear. This CDR3 has 16 amino acids. CDR1 and CDR2 from the germline V gene are LNHNV and YYDKDF (reference sequence). V dropped 2 bases and J dropped 0 bases, with 11 bases sitting between them. The CDR3 reads CATSRSQLLAKNIQYF. The CDR3 DNA reads TGTGCCACCAGCAGATCACAGCTCCTAGCCAAAAACATTCAGTACTTC. The complete variable domain, with remaining parts taken from reference TRBV15 and TRBJ2-4, reads DAMVIQNPRYQVTQFGKPVTLSCSQTLNHNVMYWYQQKSSQAPKLLFHYYDKDFNNEADTPDNFQSRRPNTSFCFLDIRSPGLGDTAMYLCATSRSQLLAKNIQYFGAGTRLSVL.

This clone turned up a few times. The chain carries TRBV7-3 and TRBJ1-6; 8 bases match TRBD1. The ends lost 5 bases at V and 7 bases at J; junction bases unmatched: 4. The CDR3 extends over 14 amino acids. In germline, CDR1 is SGHTA, CDR2 FQGTGA. CDR3 bases: TGTGCCAGCAGCCCCGGACAGGGAAATTCACCCCTCCACTTT. Translating it yields CASSPGQGNSPLHF.

This chain joins TRBV5-1 and TRBJ1-1; 7 nucleotides line up with TRBD1. Germline lookup yields CDR1 SGHRS and CDR2 YFSETQ. The V gene end was trimmed by 4 bases and the J gene end by 1 base; junction bases not matched to a gene: 4. This CDR3 comprises 14 residues. CDR3 nucleotide sequence: TGCGCCAGCAGCCCCCGGACAGGGAACACTGAAGCTTTCTTT. Residues: CASSPRTGNTEAFF.

The rearrangement links TRBV9 to TRBJ2-2, with 16 nucleotides matching TRBD2. Germline CDR1 and CDR2: SGDLS and YYNGEE. The CDR3 loop spans 16 amino acids. V lost 4 bases to trimming and J lost 7 bases; unmatched junction nucleotides: 4. This chain's CDR3 is CASSKGLAGGSGELFF. CDR3 nucleotide sequence: TGTGCCAGCAGCAAGGGACTAGCGGGAGGGAGCGGGGAGCTGTTTTTT.

The rearrangement uses TRBV5-4 and TRBJ1-2; 7 bases map to TRBD1. The CDR3 loop spans 13 amino acids. The ends lost 4 bases at V and 4 bases at J; junction bases unmatched: 4. The germline V gene encodes CDR1 SGHNT and CDR2 YYREEE (reference sequence). CDR3 in DNA: TGTGCCAGCAGCGTCTACAGGGGCTATGGCTACACCTTC. It codes for CASSVYRGYGYTF.

The V gene is TRBV18, the J gene TRBJ2-1; no clear D. V gave up 6 bases and J gave up 5 bases, with 11 bases separating them. This CDR3 has 13 residues. Germline V gene lookup returns CDR1 KGHSH and CDR2 LQKENI. CDR3 loop: CASSWSRDNEQFF. The CDR3 bases are TGTGCCAGCTCCTGGAGCCGGGACAATGAGCAGTTCTTC. Variable domain in full (rest from reference TRBV18 and TRBJ2-1): NAGVMQNPRHLVRRRGQEARLRCSPMKGHSHVYWYRQLPEEGLKFMVYLQKENIIDESGMPKERFSAEFPKEGPSILRIQQVVRGDSAAYFCASSWSRDNEQFFGPGTRLTVL.

The V and J genes are TRBV10-1 and TRBJ2-1; D perhaps matches TRBD1 (6 bases). There are 14 residues in the CDR3. Germline lookup yields CDR1 WNHNN and CDR2 SYGVQD (reference sequence). Trimming left V 5 bases short and J 9 bases short, with 17 bases between. In nucleotides, the CDR3 is TGCGCCAGCAGTACGCTACAGGGCAGGGCTGAGCAGTTCTTC. This sequence encodes CASSTLQGRAEQFF.

The chain couples TRBV7-2 to TRBJ1-3; no clear D gene. Germline V CDR1 and CDR2: SGHTA, FQGNSA. The CDR3 spans 15 residues. V was trimmed by 1 base and J by 2 bases, leaving 9 bases between them. In DNA form, the CDR3 reads TGTGCCAGCAGCTTAGGGCCTACAGCTGGAAACACCATATATTTT. Protein sequence: CASSLGPTAGNTIYF.

This chain connects TRBV4-1 to TRBJ1-6; D might be TRBD1 (5 bases). V was clipped by 0 bases and J by 0 bases, with 15 bases between them. The CDR3 has 19 residues. The V gene's germline CDR1 is MGHRA and CDR2 YSYEKL. The CDR3 DNA follows: TGCGCCAGCAGCCAAGAGGGACCCAGCAGAAGCTCCTATAATTCACCCCTCCACTTT. This codes for CASSQEGPSRSSYNSPLHF.

This chain links TRBV29-1 with TRBJ2-1, with a weak D call TRBD1 (6 bases). This CDR3 has 15 amino acids. The V and J ends lost 7 bases and 3 bases respectively, with 19 bases between them. CDR1 and CDR2 (germline): SQVTM, ANQGSEA. CDR3 region: CSGRGGIGLYNEQFF. The DNA of the CDR3 is TGCAGCGGTCGAGGGGGTATTGGGCTCTACAATGAGCAGTTCTTC.